This T cell receptor beta chain was identified during a study of Graves' ophthalmopathy and Graves' hyperthyroidism. As the template, RNA transcripts were used to amplify TCR beta CDR3 regions. Second-round multiplex PCR came after a first-round RT-PCR that employed HTBI primers. TCRdb re-called the multiplex PCR reads with MiXCR, one entry per CDR3 protein. The table has 450,000 to 600,000 distinct CDR3 sequences, under 40% seen once; the top ten hold about 4%. CDR3 size: 14 residues. Trimming stripped 4 bases from V and 2 bases from J, with 12 bases between. Germline CDR1 LGHNA, CDR2 YNFKEQ. This clonotype was observed at least ten times.

This sequence joins TRBV4-2 and TRBJ2-7; D is perhaps TRBD2 (5 bases). The sequence was obtained from an adult man with Graves' hyperthyroidism. Source material: peripheral blood or thyroid tissue (not recorded which). The CDR3 DNA reads TGTGCCAGCAGCCCCCGTAGGGAGACCTACGAGCAGTACTTC. Its protein product is CASSPRRETYEQYF.